This entry lists 32 T cell receptor beta chains sequenced from one sample in a study of shared clonotypes between healthy human individuals. Some clones are missing from TCRdb's copy, which holds only in-frame ones; the method was immunoSEQ multiplex PCR. Of some 1 million clones in the sample, 60% to 80% are singletons; the top ten hold around 1.4%. The specimen was memory CD4+ T cells sorted from blood. Subset reported: CD45RA-negative fraction. The receptors were sampled from a young man in good health.

The V gene is TRBV6-1, the J gene TRBJ2-4; possibly TRBD1 or TRBD2 for D (7 bases each). Germline CDR1 and CDR2: MNHNS and SASEGT. Trimming shortened V by 2 bases and J by 9 bases, and 11 bases separated the two germline ends. The CDR3 extends over 13 amino acids. CDR3 sequence: CASSESGGGIQYF. The CDR3 DNA is TGTGCCAGCAGTGAATCAGGGGGGGGCATTCAGTACTTC.

V usage is TRBV5-1 and J usage is TRBJ2-7; D is perhaps TRBD2 (5 bases). The CDR3 spans 13 residues. V was cut by 2 bases and J by 7 bases, with 13 bases left in between. CDR1 SGHRS and CDR2 YFSETQ come from the germline V gene. CDR3 sequence: CASSFTADGEQYF. The CDR3 bases are TGCGCCAGCAGCTTTACAGCGGATGGAGAGCAGTACTTC.

V is TRBV5-1 and J is TRBJ2-5, with 9 bases aligning to TRBD2. Germline V gene lookup returns CDR1 SGHRS and CDR2 YFSETQ. The CDR3 loop spans 17 amino acids. V shed 0 bases, J shed 1 base, and the junction held 7 bases outside the gene matches. CDR3 sequence: CASSLGQLAGFQETQYF. The CDR3 coding sequence is TGCGCCAGCAGCTTGGGTCAGCTAGCGGGGTTCCAAGAGACCCAGTACTTC.

The V and J genes are TRBV7-9 and TRBJ1-2, with D perhaps matching TRBD1 (6 bases). This CDR3 contains 15 residues. V shed 3 bases and J shed 8 bases, with 19 bases lying between them. Germline assignment: CDR1 SEHNR and CDR2 FQNEAQ (reference sequence). The CDR3 DNA is TGTGCCAGCAGCTTGGGAACCGTGGGGGCTCAAGGCTACACCTTC. Translated, it gives CASSLGTVGAQGYTF.

The genes are TRBV2 and TRBJ1-2, with D unresolved. Trimming removed 3 bases from V and 1 base from J, with 18 bases in between. The germline V gene has CDR1 SNHLY and CDR2 FYNNEI. The CDR3 consists of 17 residues. CDR3 in amino acids: CASSDVLREDYNYGYTF. The CDR3 DNA is TGTGCCAGCAGTGACGTTCTCCGTGAGGACTATAACTATGGCTACACCTTC. The variable domain in full, completed from reference TRBV2 and TRBJ1-2, reads EPEVTQTPSHQVTQMGQEVILRCVPISNHLYFYWYRQILGQKVEFLVSFYNNEISEKSEIFDDQFSVERPDGSNFTLKIRSTKLEDSAMYFCASSDVLREDYNYGYTFGSGTRLTVV.

The rearrangement joins TRBV27 to TRBJ2-7, with D uncertain. The CDR3 loop spans 14 amino acids. The V gene lost 0 bases and the J gene lost 1 base, with 7 bases spanning the gap. Germline lookup yields CDR1 MNHEY and CDR2 SMNVEV (reference sequence). Here the CDR3 reads CASSLSVGSYEQYF. The CDR3 DNA follows: TGTGCCAGCAGTTTATCGGTCGGTTCCTACGAGCAGTACTTC.

The gene calls are TRBV4-1 and TRBJ2-5; D remains ambiguous. The germline gives CDR1 MGHRA, CDR2 YSYEKL. V shed 1 base and J shed 3 bases, with 9 bases lying between them. This CDR3 is built from 14 residues. The CDR3 nucleotides are TGCGCCAGCAGCCAAGTCGTCACCAAAGAGACCCAGTACTTC. This translates into CASSQVVTKETQYF.

This chain links TRBV5-1 with TRBJ2-5; TRBD2 aligns across 13 bases. CDR1 is SGHRS, CDR2 YFSETQ, per germline. The CDR3 loop spans 16 amino acids. V dropped 4 bases and J dropped 4; count of bases not matched to a gene: 7. In DNA form, the CDR3 reads TGCGCCAGCAGCCCGAGGACTAGCGGGAGCGGAGAGACCCAGTACTTC. It specifies CASSPRTSGSGETQYF.

The V and J genes are TRBV10-3 and TRBJ2-1; D not certain. V shed 6 bases and J shed 6 bases, with 6 bases lying between them. Germline-derived CDR1 and CDR2 are ENHRY and SYGVKD. The length of the CDR3 is 11 residues. CDR3 DNA sequence: TGTGCCATCAGCCCCGCCAATGAGCAGTTCTTC. Residues: CAISPANEQFF.

The chain joins TRBV10-2 to TRBJ1-3; no clear D gene. Germline-derived CDR1 and CDR2 are WSHSY and SAAADI. This CDR3 has 15 residues. V lost 2 bases to trimming and J lost 2 bases, with 10 bases between them. The CDR3 spells CASSEITGAGNTIYF. The CDR3 bases are TGCGCCAGCAGTGAGATCACCGGGGCTGGAAACACCATATATTTT.

The V and J genes are TRBV30 and TRBJ2-7; D perhaps matches TRBD2 (5 bases). V lost 2 bases, J lost 1 base, and 15 bases lay in between. The V gene's germline CDR1 is GTSNPN and CDR2 SVGIG (reference sequence). The CDR3 runs to 15 residues. CDR3 nucleotides: TGTGCCTGGAGTACCCCCCAGCGGACGTCCTACGAGCAGTACTTC. It yields the protein CAWSTPQRTSYEQYF.

The V gene is TRBV10-3, the J gene TRBJ2-1; D remains unclear. V was trimmed by 4 bases and J by 5 bases, leaving 9 bases between them. In germline, CDR1 is ENHRY, CDR2 SYGVKD. The CDR3 loop spans 13 amino acids. DNA of the CDR3: TGTGCCATCAGTGTGGCCACCGACAATGAGCAGTTCTTC. Encoded protein: CAISVATDNEQFF.

The chain is built from TRBV6-5 and TRBJ2-3; no clear D gene. V lost 8 bases to trimming and J lost 4 bases, with 19 bases between them. Germline V gene lookup returns CDR1 MNHEY and CDR2 SVGAGI. The length of the CDR3 is 15 residues. Written as DNA, the CDR3 is TGTGCCAGCTCCTCCCCGCGGACCACTTCAGATACGCAGTATTTT. It codes for CASSSPRTTSDTQYF.

The rearrangement links TRBV10-3 to TRBJ2-7; 8 bases agree with TRBD1. Trimming removed 10 bases from V and 3 bases from J; junction bases left unmatched: 8. The V gene's germline CDR1 is ENHRY and CDR2 SYGVKD. This CDR3 spans 13 amino acids. The CDR3 sequence is CATTGQVGYEQYF. CDR3 sequence (DNA): TGTGCCACTACGGGACAGGTTGGCTACGAGCAGTACTTC.

The V and J genes are TRBV5-4 and TRBJ2-7; D remains ambiguous. The germline V gene has CDR1 SGHNT and CDR2 YYREEE (reference sequence). V lost 5 bases and J 1 base, leaving 10 bases between the germline ends. The CDR3 is made up of 13 amino acids. The CDR3 DNA reads as TGTGCCAGCAGGGCTCAGGAGTCCTACGAGCAGTACTTC. Translating gives CASRAQESYEQYF.

This sequence joins TRBV30 and TRBJ1-1; 10 bases map to TRBD1. CDR3 length: 14 amino acids. Germline-derived CDR1 and CDR2 are GTSNPN and SVGIG (reference sequence). J lost 7 bases, V lost 5 bases, and 10 bases had no gene match. CDR3: CAWAPGQGLYEAFF. Written as DNA, the CDR3 is TGTGCCTGGGCCCCGGGACAGGGGTTGTATGAAGCTTTCTTT. Full variable domain (remainder filled in from reference TRBV30 and TRBJ1-1): SQTIHQWPATLVQPVGSPLSLECTVEGTSNPNLYWYRQAAGRGLQLLFYSVGIGQISSEVPQNLSASRPQDRQFILSSKKLLLSDSGFYLCAWAPGQGLYEAFFGQGTRLTVV.

V and J are TRBV29-1 and TRBJ2-7; D is possibly TRBD1 (6 bases). Germline V CDR1 and CDR2: SQVTM, ANQGSEA. This CDR3 is 11 amino acids long. V lost 6 bases and J lost 4, with 10 bases in between. CDR3 residues: CSVKRGYEQYF. As DNA, the CDR3 is TGCAGCGTCAAGAGGGGGTACGAGCAGTACTTC.

The chain is built from TRBV7-2 and TRBJ1-2; tentative D call: TRBD1 (5 bases). Trimming left V 2 bases short and J 2 bases short, with 9 bases between. CDR3 length: 14 amino acids. Germline V gene lookup returns CDR1 SGHTA and CDR2 FQGNSA. This chain's CDR3 is CASSLKQENYGYTF. CDR3 coding DNA: TGTGCCAGCAGCTTAAAACAGGAGAACTATGGCTACACCTTC.

This clone has more than one count but fewer than ten. The V call is TRBV5-1, the J call TRBJ1-4; D remains unclear. CDR3 length: 15 amino acids. Trimming stripped 4 bases from V and 1 base from J, with 11 bases between. From germline, CDR1 is SGHRS and CDR2 YFSETQ. The CDR3 DNA sequence: TGCGCCAGCAGCCCCGGTGGGGAAACTAATGAAAAACTGTTTTTT. It specifies CASSPGGETNEKLFF.

Only a few counts were recorded for this clone. The CDR3 DNA reads as TGTGCCAGCAGCATCAGCTATGGCTACACCTTC. It translates to CASSISYGYTF. The rearrangement uses TRBV2 and TRBJ1-2; no definite D call. CDR1 is SNHLY and CDR2 is FYNNEI in the germline V gene. The V and J ends lost 6 bases and 4 bases respectively, with 6 bases between them. The CDR3 runs to 11 residues.

This clone occurred a few times. The chain joins TRBV18 to TRBJ1-5, with TRBD1 matching 9 bases. The CDR3 contains 14 residues. Germline CDR1 and CDR2: KGHSH and LQKENI. V was pared by 5 bases and J by 6 bases, with 5 bases of the junction left unmatched. The CDR3 sequence is CASSAQGAGQPQHF. The CDR3 region has the DNA TGTGCCAGCTCAGCACAGGGGGCAGGTCAGCCCCAGCATTTT.

Concerning this clone: The same CDR3 also results from other DNA sequences found in this sample. The chain is built from TRBV5-1 and TRBJ2-2; D is perhaps TRBD1 (5 bases). Trimming took 1 base from V and 1 from J, leaving 5 bases between them. The CDR3 loop spans 14 amino acids. In germline, CDR1 is SGHRS, CDR2 YFSETQ. This CDR3 reads CASSLQGNTGELFF. The DNA for the CDR3 is TGCGCCAGCAGCTTGCAGGGGAACACCGGGGAGCTGTTTTTT. Filled out from reference TRBV5-1 and TRBJ2-2, the complete variable domain reads KAGVTQTPRYLIKTRGQQVTLSCSPISGHRSVSWYQQTPGQGLQFLFEYFSETQRNKGNFPGRFSGRQFSNSRSEMNVSTLELGDSALYLCASSLQGNTGELFFGEGSRLTVL.

The chain employs TRBV10-3 and TRBJ1-1, with D unclear. V lost 1 base, J lost 3 bases, and 6 bases lay in between. The CDR3 extends over 13 amino acids. CDR1 and CDR2 (germline): ENHRY, SYGVKD. The CDR3 spells CAISEYRDTEAFF. The CDR3 DNA follows: TGTGCCATCAGTGAGTACAGAGACACTGAAGCTTTCTTT.

This clone has a single count. The V gene is TRBV5-4, the J gene TRBJ2-3, with D maybe TRBD1 (5 bases). From germline, CDR1 is SGHNT and CDR2 YYREEE (reference sequence). The length of the CDR3 is 16 residues. V was cut by 1 base and J by 1 base, with 13 bases left in between. This chain's CDR3 is CASSLKGVARTDTQYF. The CDR3 nucleotides are TGTGCCAGCAGCTTGAAAGGGGTAGCTCGCACAGATACGCAGTATTTT.

The J gene is TRBJ2-1, the V gene TRBV13, with D possibly matching TRBD1 (5 bases). Germline assignment: CDR1 PRHDT and CDR2 FYEKMQ (reference sequence). V was pared by 3 bases and J by 6 bases, with 12 bases between. This CDR3 has 14 amino acids. CDR3 in amino acids: CASSFRSGFNEQFF. The CDR3 DNA reads as TGTGCCAGCAGCTTCCGCTCAGGGTTCAATGAGCAGTTCTTC.

The chain carries TRBV15 and TRBJ2-2, with TRBD2 matching over 7 bases. This CDR3 spans 14 amino acids. CDR1 is LNHNV and CDR2 is YYDKDF in the germline V gene (reference sequence). V trimming: 5 bases; J trimming: 5 bases; junction bases outside the gene matches: 5. CDR3: CATSGEGRTGELFF. CDR3 sequence (DNA): TGTGCCACCAGCGGGGAGGGTCGTACCGGGGAGCTGTTTTTT.

V is TRBV6-6 and J is TRBJ2-3; D is ambiguous. Looked up from germline, CDR1 is MNHNY and CDR2 is SVGAGI (reference sequence). The CDR3 consists of 12 residues. V gave up 8 bases and J gave up 2 bases, with 8 bases separating them. The chain's CDR3 is CASQRNTDTQYF. The CDR3 bases are TGTGCCAGCCAGAGAAACACAGATACGCAGTATTTT.

The rearrangement links TRBV6-1 to TRBJ2-1; tentatively, D is TRBD1 (6 bases). V lost 7 bases, J lost 9 bases, and 13 bases lay in between. The CDR3 is made up of 12 amino acids. Germline CDR1 is MNHNS and CDR2 is SASEGT. The CDR3 reads CASIKRGTEQFF. The CDR3 nucleotides read TGTGCCAGCATTAAGAGGGGGACTGAGCAGTTCTTC.

The chain uses TRBV6-1 and TRBJ2-7; either TRBD1 or TRBD2 may supply D (5 bases each). V lost 7 bases, J lost 4 bases, and 14 bases lay in between. Germline CDR1 MNHNS, CDR2 SASEGT. The length of the CDR3 is 13 residues. CDR3 sequence (DNA): TGTGCCAGCACATGGGGCCGGGATTACGAGCAGTACTTC. Encoded protein: CASTWGRDYEQYF.

V gene TRBV5-4 combines with J gene TRBJ1-2, with 7 bases matching TRBD1. The CDR3 is made up of 14 amino acids. CDR1 is SGHNT, CDR2 YYREEE, per germline (reference sequence). The trim removed 4 bases at V and 0 bases at J, leaving 3 bases unmatched. This CDR3 is CASSGQVANYGYTF. The CDR3 region has the DNA TGTGCCAGCAGCGGACAGGTAGCTAACTATGGCTACACCTTC.

A word on this clone: Other DNA sequences of this sample code for an identical CDR3. CDR3 sequence (DNA): TGTGCCAGCTCACCACCAGCAGGGAGCTCTGGAAACACCATATATTTT. Its protein is CASSPPAGSSGNTIYF. The V call is TRBV18, the J call TRBJ1-3, with TRBD1 as a possible D gene (5 bases). V lost 0 bases, J lost 0 bases, and 9 bases lay in between. This CDR3 region has 16 residues. The germline gives CDR1 KGHSH, CDR2 LQKENI.

This clone occurred once. This chain connects TRBV18 to TRBJ2-1, with TRBD1 matching 9 bases. CDR1 and CDR2 (germline): KGHSH, LQKENI. Losses at the gene ends were 4 bases for V and 5 bases for J; bases not matched to a gene: 3. The CDR3 is made up of 14 amino acids. As DNA, the CDR3 is TGTGCCAGCTCACGTGGGACAGGGAACAATGAGCAGTTCTTC. Its protein is CASSRGTGNNEQFF.